A single sample is the source of the 26 T cell receptor beta chains below, sequenced in a study of neurological immune-mediated disorders. A single record per CDR3 protein comes from TCRdb applying MiXCR to the 5' RACE reads. The sample consists of about 60,000 distinct CDR3 sequences, roughly a tenth of them appearing once. Time point in this sample: longitudinal time-point 1 (baseline). Sequenced sample: PBMCs. The receptors originated from a male donor with HTLV-1-associated myelopathy (HAM/TSP).

V and J are TRBV5-1 and TRBJ2-5, with D uncertain. This CDR3 spans 12 amino acids. Germline V lookup: CDR1 SGHRS, CDR2 YFSETQ. V dropped 5 bases and J dropped 2 bases, with 7 bases sitting between them. The chain's CDR3 is CASRGGQETQYF. The DNA of the CDR3 is TGCGCCAGCAGAGGCGGACAAGAGACCCAGTACTTC.

The rearrangement links TRBV5-1 to TRBJ2-1; TRBD2 matches 8 bases. CDR1 and CDR2 (germline): SGHRS, YFSETQ. The V gene end was trimmed by 1 base and the J gene end by 11 bases; junction bases not matched to a gene: 20. The length of the CDR3 is 18 residues. CDR3 DNA: TGCGCCAGCAGCTTGTACCTCGCGGGAGGACGGAAAAGTAATAAGCAGTTCTTC. Residues: CASSLYLAGGRKSNKQFF.

This chain uses TRBV6-5 with TRBJ1-5; D remains unclear. With 5 bases removed from V and 3 bases from J, the gap between germline ends came to 8 bases. CDR1 is MNHEY, CDR2 SVGAGI, per germline. This CDR3 is built from 13 residues. The CDR3 loop is CASSPRYNQPQHF. Here the CDR3 DNA reads TGTGCCAGCAGTCCCCGTTACAATCAGCCCCAGCATTTT.

The chain recombines TRBV9 with TRBJ2-1, with D perhaps matching TRBD1 or TRBD2 (5 bases each). Trimming cost V 0 bases and J 4 bases, with 11 bases left between them. This CDR3 is built from 15 residues. The germline CDR1 and CDR2 sequences are SGDLS and YYNGEE. The CDR3 here is CASSVDTGTYNEQFF. CDR3 bases: TGTGCCAGCAGCGTAGACACCGGGACGTACAATGAGCAGTTCTTC.

This clonotype was counted at least ten times. V is TRBV5-1 and J is TRBJ1-1; D may be TRBD1 (5 bases). Germline loops: CDR1 SGHRS, CDR2 YFSETQ. V was trimmed by 5 bases and J by 0 bases, leaving 14 bases between them. The CDR3 sequence is 15 residues long. The CDR3 region is CASRPGDGMNTEAFF. The CDR3 nucleotides read TGCGCCAGCAGACCCGGGGACGGAATGAACACTGAAGCTTTCTTT. Filled out from reference TRBV5-1 and TRBJ1-1, the complete variable domain reads KAGVTQTPRYLIKTRGQQVTLSCSPISGHRSVSWYQQTPGQGLQFLFEYFSETQRNKGNFPGRFSGRQFSNSRSEMNVSTLELGDSALYLCASRPGDGMNTEAFFGQGTRLTVV.

This clonotype was seen ten or more times. V gene TRBV7-2 combines with J gene TRBJ1-1; D not certain. Germline values: CDR1 SGHTA, CDR2 FQGNSA. With 5 bases removed from V and 7 bases from J, the gap between germline ends came to 20 bases. The CDR3 has 15 amino acids. The CDR3 sequence: CASSAQRIRRHEAFF. In DNA, the CDR3 is TGTGCCAGCAGCGCACAAAGGATCAGGAGACATGAAGCTTTCTTT.

This clonotype showed up many times. V gene TRBV20-1 combines with J gene TRBJ2-7; TRBD1 might be the D (5 bases). From germline, CDR1 is DFQATT and CDR2 SNEGSKA (reference sequence). V was trimmed by 1 base and J by 0 bases, leaving 16 bases between them. This CDR3 is 16 amino acids long. The CDR3 DNA follows: TGCAGTGCTAGAGTCCCAGCCAGGGTGAGCTCCTACGAGCAGTACTTC. This sequence encodes CSARVPARVSSYEQYF.

This clonotype was seen ten or more times. This chain connects TRBV20-1 to TRBJ2-3, with unresolved D. The CDR3 loop spans 12 amino acids. Germline V gene sequence: CDR1 DFQATT, CDR2 SNEGSKA (reference sequence). The V end was cut by 6 bases, the J end by 5 bases, with 12 bases between. CDR3 DNA sequence: TGCAGTGCCACCTCGGGCCTAGATACGCAGTATTTT. Amino acid sequence: CSATSGLDTQYF.

This clonotype appeared a few times. The chain couples TRBV7-6 to TRBJ2-5; D possibly corresponds to TRBD1 (6 bases). The CDR3 is made up of 15 amino acids. Germline V gene data show CDR1 as SGHVS and CDR2 as FNYEAQ. Trimming removed 1 base at V and 3 bases at J, with 12 bases between. This CDR3 reads CASSLDSSGEETQYF. CDR3 in DNA: TGTGCCAGCAGCTTAGATAGCTCAGGGGAAGAGACCCAGTACTTC.

This clonotype has ten or more counts. The rearrangement links TRBV20-1 to TRBJ1-2; no firm D call. The V end was cut by 2 bases, the J end by 4 bases, with 17 bases between. Germline assignment: CDR1 DFQATT and CDR2 SNEGSKA (reference sequence). This CDR3 comprises 15 residues. CDR3 sequence: CSARQSRTGIYGYTF. CDR3 nucleotides: TGCAGTGCTAGACAGTCCAGGACGGGCATCTATGGCTACACCTTC.

This clonotype was counted ten times or more. V and J are TRBV5-1 and TRBJ2-1, with 8 bases identical to TRBD2. The CDR3 spans 16 residues. CDR1 and CDR2 from the germline V gene are SGHRS and YFSETQ. V trimming: 2 bases; J trimming: 3 bases; junction bases outside the gene matches: 7. The CDR3 protein is CASSFQSGRGYNEQFF. The CDR3 DNA reads as TGCGCCAGCAGCTTCCAGAGCGGGAGAGGCTACAATGAGCAGTTCTTC.

A few counts support this clonotype. The chain employs TRBV6-6 and TRBJ2-5; TRBD2 agrees at 10 bases. The junction had 11 bases not matched to a gene; V was cut back by 2 bases and J by 5 bases. Germline-derived CDR1 and CDR2 are MNHNY and SVGAGI (reference sequence). The CDR3 covers 17 residues. CDR3 loop: CASSYVVSGGIRETQYF. The CDR3, as DNA: TGTGCCAGCAGTTACGTCGTTAGCGGGGGGATCAGGGAGACCCAGTACTTC.

This chain uses TRBV7-3 with TRBJ2-3; TRBD2 agrees at 7 bases. Germline V lookup: CDR1 SGHTA, CDR2 FQGTGA. CDR3 length: 15 amino acids. V shed 2 bases, J shed 2 bases, and the junction held 4 bases outside the gene matches. The CDR3 loop is CASSLEGLPTDTQYF. The DNA of the CDR3 is TGTGCCAGCAGCTTAGAGGGACTACCCACAGATACGCAGTATTTT.

This clonotype showed up many times. The chain has TRBV10-3 and TRBJ2-6, with D possibly called TRBD1 or TRBD2 (5 bases each). The ends were cut back, 8 bases at V and 4 bases at J, with 18 bases in the middle. The germline V gene has CDR1 ENHRY and CDR2 SYGVKD. The CDR3 contains 16 residues. The CDR3 is CAIRDRLLGGANVLTF. The CDR3 DNA reads TGTGCCATCCGGGACCGACTTCTGGGAGGGGCCAACGTCCTGACTTTC.

This clonotype was seen at least ten times. This rearrangement joins TRBV28 to TRBJ2-7; possibly TRBD1 for D (5 bases). CDR3 length: 14 residues. With 6 bases removed from V and 1 base from J, the gap between germline ends came to 13 bases. Germline V gene lookup returns CDR1 MDHEN and CDR2 SYDVKM. The CDR3 reads CASSYADSSYEQYF. In nucleotides, the CDR3 is TGTGCCAGCAGCTATGCCGACAGTTCCTACGAGCAGTACTTC. The complete variable domain, with remaining parts taken from reference TRBV28 and TRBJ2-7, reads DVKVTQSSRYLVKRTGEKVFLECVQDMDHENMFWYRQDPGLGLRLIYFSYDVKMKEKGDIPEGYSVSREKKERFSLILESASTNQTSMYLCASSYADSSYEQYFGPGTRLTVT.

This clonotype has just a few counts. Just one base apart from a much larger clone, this may be a read error. The chain joins TRBV29-1 to TRBJ2-5, with D unclear. The CDR3 length is 13 residues. Germline V lookup: CDR1 SQVTM, CDR2 ANQGSEA. The CDR3 DNA sequence: TGCAGCGTTGAATCTGGTAACCAAGATACCCAGTACTTC. It specifies CSVESGNQDTQYF.

This clonotype was detected ten times or more. The V and J genes are TRBV5-1 and TRBJ2-1; D is unresolved. Trimming stripped 0 bases from V and 3 bases from J, with 7 bases between. CDR1 is SGHRS, CDR2 YFSETQ, per germline. The CDR3 spans 14 residues. CDR3 DNA: TGCGCCAGCAGCTTGGCTCAGAACTACAATGAGCAGTTCTTC. Its protein is CASSLAQNYNEQFF.

This clonotype was recorded at least ten times. The V gene is TRBV7-9, the J gene TRBJ2-6; no clear D gene. The CDR3 totals 15 residues. V lost 3 bases and J 0 bases, leaving 6 bases between the germline ends. Germline-derived CDR1 and CDR2 are SEHNR and FQNEAQ (reference sequence). The CDR3 here is CASSFASSGANVLTF. CDR3 DNA: TGTGCCAGCAGCTTCGCCAGCTCTGGGGCCAACGTCCTGACTTTC.

This clonotype appeared many times. The rearrangement uses TRBV7-9 and TRBJ2-5, with a possible D match to TRBD2 (5 bases). CDR1 SEHNR and CDR2 FQNEAQ come from the germline V gene (reference sequence). This CDR3 contains 13 residues. V was trimmed by 6 bases and J by 7 bases, leaving 15 bases between them. CDR3: CASRPGTGGTQYF. For the CDR3, the DNA is TGTGCCAGCAGACCGGGAACTGGAGGGACCCAGTACTTC.

At least ten counts were recorded for this clonotype. This chain uses TRBV7-8 with TRBJ2-7; no clear D. The V end lost 5 bases, the J end lost 2 bases, and 13 bases lay between the germline ends. In germline, CDR1 is SGHVS, CDR2 FQNEAQ. The CDR3 sequence is 14 residues long. The CDR3 is CASSHWSVAYEQYF. Written as DNA, the CDR3 is TGTGCCAGCAGCCACTGGTCGGTGGCCTACGAGCAGTACTTC.

This clonotype showed up just a few times. V usage is TRBV20-1 and J usage is TRBJ2-4; the D is unclear. CDR3 length equals 16 residues. The V and J ends lost 3 bases and 0 bases respectively, with 15 bases between them. Per germline, CDR1 DFQATT and CDR2 SNEGSKA (reference sequence). The CDR3 sequence is CSARKPTVVAKNIQYF. The CDR3 DNA follows: TGCAGTGCTAGGAAGCCAACTGTCGTAGCCAAAAACATTCAGTACTTC.

This clonotype has ten or more counts. J is TRBJ2-1 and V is TRBV18, with a weak D call TRBD2 (6 bases). Germline V CDR1 and CDR2: KGHSH, LQKENI. The CDR3 extends over 16 amino acids. V was pared by 3 bases and J by 2 bases, with 14 bases between. CDR3 protein: CASSPPNGGTYNEQFF. DNA for the CDR3: TGTGCCAGCTCACCTCCCAACGGGGGTACCTACAATGAGCAGTTCTTC.

This clonotype was counted at least ten times. V is TRBV5-1 and J is TRBJ2-5; 10 nucleotides align to TRBD1. V was clipped by 4 bases and J by 4 bases; unmatched bases: 7. Germline CDR1 is SGHRS and CDR2 is YFSETQ. The CDR3 runs 15 residues. The CDR3 DNA follows: TGCGCCAGCAGCGGGACGACAGGGGGCCCAGAGACCCAGTACTTC. It is translated as CASSGTTGGPETQYF.

This clonotype occurred many times. The chain uses TRBV28 and TRBJ2-1, with TRBD2 matching 11 bases. The CDR3 runs 16 residues. Germline V gene data show CDR1 as MDHEN and CDR2 as SYDVKM. J lost 7 bases, V lost 2 bases, and 7 bases had no gene match. The CDR3 reads CASSLITSGGVNEQFF. DNA for the CDR3: TGTGCCAGCAGTTTAATCACTAGCGGGGGTGTTAATGAGCAGTTCTTC.

This clonotype was seen at least ten times. The gene calls are TRBV20-1 and TRBJ1-2; D not resolved. Germline lookup yields CDR1 DFQATT and CDR2 SNEGSKA (reference sequence). The CDR3 loop spans 16 amino acids. Trimming shortened V by 0 bases and J by 3 bases, and 17 bases separated the two germline ends. The CDR3 bases are TGCAGTGCTAGAGATTCCCTGCAGCGCACCCACTATGGCTACACCTTC. Translation gives CSARDSLQRTHYGYTF.

This clonotype appeared many times. V usage is TRBV2 and J usage is TRBJ2-7, with D possibly matching TRBD2 (6 bases). CDR1 and CDR2 (germline): SNHLY, FYNNEI. The CDR3 consists of 13 residues. Trimming cost V 8 bases and J 0 bases, with 11 bases left between them. CDR3 protein: CASAGQVSYEQYF. The CDR3 DNA follows: TGTGCCAGCGCGGGGCAAGTCTCCTACGAGCAGTACTTC. Supplemented by reference TRBV2 and TRBJ2-7, the full variable domain reads EPEVTQTPSHQVTQMGQEVILRCVPISNHLYFYWYRQILGQKVEFLVSFYNNEISEKSEIFDDQFSVERPDGSNFTLKIRSTKLEDSAMYFCASAGQVSYEQYFGPGTRLTVT.